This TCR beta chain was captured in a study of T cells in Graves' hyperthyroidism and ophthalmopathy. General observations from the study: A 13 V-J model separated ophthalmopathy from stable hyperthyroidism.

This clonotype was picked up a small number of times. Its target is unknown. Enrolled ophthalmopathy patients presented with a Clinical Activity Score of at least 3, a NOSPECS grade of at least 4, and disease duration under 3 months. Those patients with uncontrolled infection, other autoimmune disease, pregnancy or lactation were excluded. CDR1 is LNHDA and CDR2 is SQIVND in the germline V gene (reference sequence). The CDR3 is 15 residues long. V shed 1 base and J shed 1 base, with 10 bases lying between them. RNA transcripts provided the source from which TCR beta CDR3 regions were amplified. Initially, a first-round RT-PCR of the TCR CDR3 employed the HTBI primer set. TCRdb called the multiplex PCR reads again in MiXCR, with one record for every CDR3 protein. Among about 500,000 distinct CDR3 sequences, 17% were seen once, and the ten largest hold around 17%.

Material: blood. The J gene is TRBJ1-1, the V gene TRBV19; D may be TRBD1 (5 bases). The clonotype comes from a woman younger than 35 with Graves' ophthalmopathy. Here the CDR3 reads CASSIVGTENTEAFF. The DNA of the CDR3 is TGTGCCAGTAGTATAGTCGGGACGGAGAACACTGAAGCTTTCTTT.